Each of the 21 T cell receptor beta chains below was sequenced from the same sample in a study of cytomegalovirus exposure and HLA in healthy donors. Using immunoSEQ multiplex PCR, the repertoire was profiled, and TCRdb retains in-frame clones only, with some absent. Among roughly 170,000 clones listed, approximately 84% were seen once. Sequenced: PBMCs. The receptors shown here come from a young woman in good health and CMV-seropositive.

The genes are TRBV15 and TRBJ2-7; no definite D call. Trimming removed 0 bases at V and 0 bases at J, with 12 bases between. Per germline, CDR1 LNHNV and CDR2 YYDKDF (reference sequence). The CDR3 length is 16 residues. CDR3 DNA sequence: TGTGCCACCAGCAGAGATTTTCCGAGATTCTCCTACGAGCAGTACTTC. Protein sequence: CATSRDFPRFSYEQYF.

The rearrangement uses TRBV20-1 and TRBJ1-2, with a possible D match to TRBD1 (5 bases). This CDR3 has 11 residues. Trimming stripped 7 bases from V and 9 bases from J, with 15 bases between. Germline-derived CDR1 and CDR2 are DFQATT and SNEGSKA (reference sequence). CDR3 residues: CSVITRASYTF. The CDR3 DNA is TGCAGTGTAATCACCAGGGCCAGCTACACCTTC.

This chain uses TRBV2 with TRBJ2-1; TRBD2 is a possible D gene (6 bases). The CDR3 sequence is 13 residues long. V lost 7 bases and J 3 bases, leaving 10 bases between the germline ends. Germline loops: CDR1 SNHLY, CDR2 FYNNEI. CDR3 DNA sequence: TGTGCCAGCACGGCGGGGTTCTACAATGAGCAGTTCTTC. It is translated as CASTAGFYNEQFF.

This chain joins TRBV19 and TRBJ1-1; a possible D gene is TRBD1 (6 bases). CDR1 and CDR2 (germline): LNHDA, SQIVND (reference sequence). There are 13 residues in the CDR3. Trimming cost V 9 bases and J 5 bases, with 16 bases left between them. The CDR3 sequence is CASGGQGRTEAFF. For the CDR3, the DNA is TGTGCCAGCGGGGGGCAGGGTCGGACTGAAGCTTTCTTT.

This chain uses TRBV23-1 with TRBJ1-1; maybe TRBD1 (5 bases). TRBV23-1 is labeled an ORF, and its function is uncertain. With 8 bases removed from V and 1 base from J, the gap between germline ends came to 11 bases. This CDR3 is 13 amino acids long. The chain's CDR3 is CASPQGGNTEAFF. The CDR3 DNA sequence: TGCGCCAGCCCCCAGGGCGGGAACACTGAAGCTTTCTTT.

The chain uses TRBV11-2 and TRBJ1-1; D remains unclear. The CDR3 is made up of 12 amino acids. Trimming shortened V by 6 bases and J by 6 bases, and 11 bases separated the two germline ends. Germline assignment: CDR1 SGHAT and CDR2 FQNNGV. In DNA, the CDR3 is TGTGCCAGCAGTTTTTGGGAGTCTGAAGCTTTCTTT. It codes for CASSFWESEAFF.

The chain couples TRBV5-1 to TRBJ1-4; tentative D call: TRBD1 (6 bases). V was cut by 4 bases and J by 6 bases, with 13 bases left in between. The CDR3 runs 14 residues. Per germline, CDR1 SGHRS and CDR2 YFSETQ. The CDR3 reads CASSPGGGHEKLFF. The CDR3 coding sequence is TGCGCCAGCAGCCCGGGCGGGGGGCATGAAAAACTGTTTTTT.

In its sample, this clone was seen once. In nucleotides, the CDR3 is TGTGCCAGCAGCTTAGTTTCAGGGGGAGACCTTAATTCACCCCTCCACTTT. Translated, it gives CASSLVSGGDLNSPLHF. The chain uses TRBV7-2 and TRBJ1-6; 7 bases are a match to TRBD1. The CDR3 contains 17 residues. J was trimmed by 6 bases and V by 1 base; bases with no gene match: 9. The V gene's germline CDR1 is SGHTA and CDR2 FQGNSA.

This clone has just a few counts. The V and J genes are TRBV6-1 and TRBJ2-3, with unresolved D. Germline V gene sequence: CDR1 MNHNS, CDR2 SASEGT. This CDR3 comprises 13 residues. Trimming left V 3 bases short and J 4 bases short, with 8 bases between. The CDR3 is CASSDGSPDTQYF. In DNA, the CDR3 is TGTGCCAGCAGTGATGGTAGCCCAGATACGCAGTATTTT.

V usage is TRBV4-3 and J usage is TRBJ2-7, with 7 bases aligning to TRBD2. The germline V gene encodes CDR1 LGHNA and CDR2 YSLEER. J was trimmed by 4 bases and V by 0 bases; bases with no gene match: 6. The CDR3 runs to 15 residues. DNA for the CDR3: TGCGCCAGCAGCCAAGACCCTAGCGGCATTTACGAGCAGTACTTC. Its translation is CASSQDPSGIYEQYF.

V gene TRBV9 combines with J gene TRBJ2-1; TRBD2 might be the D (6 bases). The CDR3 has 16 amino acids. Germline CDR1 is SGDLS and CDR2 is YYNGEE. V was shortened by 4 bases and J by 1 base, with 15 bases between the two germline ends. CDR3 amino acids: CASSPRGSDSYNEQFF. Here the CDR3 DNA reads TGTGCCAGCAGCCCCCGGGGGAGCGATTCCTACAATGAGCAGTTCTTC.

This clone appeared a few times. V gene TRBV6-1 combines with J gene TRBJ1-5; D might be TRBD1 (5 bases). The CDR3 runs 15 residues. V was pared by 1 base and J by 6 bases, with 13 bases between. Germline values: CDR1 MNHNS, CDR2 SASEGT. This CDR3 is CASSEGTRVSQPQHF. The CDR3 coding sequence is TGTGCCAGCAGTGAAGGTACCAGGGTGTCTCAGCCCCAGCATTTT.

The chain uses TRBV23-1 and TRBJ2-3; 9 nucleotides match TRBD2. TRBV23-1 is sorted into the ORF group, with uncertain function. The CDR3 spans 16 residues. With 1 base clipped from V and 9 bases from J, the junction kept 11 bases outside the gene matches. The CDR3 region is CASSQFLASGAMTQYF. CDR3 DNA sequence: TGCGCCAGCAGTCAATTTTTGGCTAGCGGGGCGATGACGCAGTATTTT.

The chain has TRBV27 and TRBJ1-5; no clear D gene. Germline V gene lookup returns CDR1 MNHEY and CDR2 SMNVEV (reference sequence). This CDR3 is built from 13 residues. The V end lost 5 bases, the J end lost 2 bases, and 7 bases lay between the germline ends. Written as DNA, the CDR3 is TGTGCCAGCAGTGACATCGGCAATCAGCCCCAGCATTTT. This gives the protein CASSDIGNQPQHF.

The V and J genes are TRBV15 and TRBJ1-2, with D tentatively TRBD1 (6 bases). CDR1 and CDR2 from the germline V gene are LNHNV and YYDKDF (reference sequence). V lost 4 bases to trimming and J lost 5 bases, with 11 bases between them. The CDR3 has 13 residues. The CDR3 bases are TGTGCCACCAGCAAGGGGGTAGAGTATGGCTACACCTTC. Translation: CATSKGVEYGYTF.

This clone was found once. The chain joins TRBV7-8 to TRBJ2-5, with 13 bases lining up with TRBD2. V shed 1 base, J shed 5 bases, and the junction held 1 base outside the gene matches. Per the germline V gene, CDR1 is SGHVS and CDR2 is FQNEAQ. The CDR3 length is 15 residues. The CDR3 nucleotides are TGTGCCAGCAGCTTAGGACTAGCGGGGGGTGAGACCCAGTACTTC. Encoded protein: CASSLGLAGGETQYF.

CDR3 sequence (DNA): TGTGCCAGCAGTGAAGGACTAGCCACAGATACGCAGTATTTT. Amino acids: CASSEGLATDTQYF. The chain is built from TRBV6-1 and TRBJ2-3; 7 nucleotides match TRBD2. V gave up 1 base and J gave up 2 bases; unmatched junction bases: 0. This CDR3 is 14 amino acids long. Germline CDR1 is MNHNS and CDR2 is SASEGT.

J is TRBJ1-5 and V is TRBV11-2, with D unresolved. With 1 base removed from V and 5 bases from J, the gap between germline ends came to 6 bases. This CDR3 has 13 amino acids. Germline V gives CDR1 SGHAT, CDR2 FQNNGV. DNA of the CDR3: TGTGCCAGCAGCTTAGCCCAGTATCAGCCCCAGCATTTT. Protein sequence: CASSLAQYQPQHF.

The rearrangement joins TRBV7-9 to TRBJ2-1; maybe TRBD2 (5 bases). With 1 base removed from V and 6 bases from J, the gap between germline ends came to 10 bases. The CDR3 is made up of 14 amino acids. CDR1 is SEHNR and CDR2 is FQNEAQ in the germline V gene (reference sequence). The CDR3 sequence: CASSLVRVPNEQFF. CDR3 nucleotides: TGTGCCAGCAGCTTAGTGCGGGTACCCAATGAGCAGTTCTTC.

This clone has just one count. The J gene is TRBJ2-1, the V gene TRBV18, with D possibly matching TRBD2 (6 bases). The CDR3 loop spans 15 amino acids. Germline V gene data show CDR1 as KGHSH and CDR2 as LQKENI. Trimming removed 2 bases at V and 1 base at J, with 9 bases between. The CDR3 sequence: CASSPEAGSYNEQFF. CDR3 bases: TGTGCCAGCTCACCAGAGGCGGGGTCCTACAATGAGCAGTTCTTC.

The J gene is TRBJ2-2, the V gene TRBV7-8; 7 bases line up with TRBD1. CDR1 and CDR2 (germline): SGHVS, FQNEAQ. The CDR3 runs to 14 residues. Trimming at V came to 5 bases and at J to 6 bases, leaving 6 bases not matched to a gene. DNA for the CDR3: TGTGCCAGCAGCCCACAGGGGACCTCCGGGGAGCTGTTTTTT. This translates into CASSPQGTSGELFF.